Listed below are T cell receptor beta chains from one sample, sequenced in a study of human T cells and chemical hapten exposure. TCRdb re-called the RACE reads with MiXCR, one entry per CDR3 protein. The sample yields approximately 180,000 distinct CDR3 sequences, more than 25% seen once. This sample comprised whole blood, obtained in connection with sensitization to the hapten diphenylcyclopropenone (DPC). The receptors here all came from a woman younger than 45 with alopecia areata. Some clones in this sample may be carry-over from other donors' samples. CDR3s include the opening cysteine and the closing phenylalanine or tryptophan. The D gene is left open where the match is weak. Size values are once, few and many counts, or a class for expanded clones, and some rows have none.

cdr3_length	d_call	v_call	j_call	clone_size	cdr3_nt	cdr3_aa
13	.	TRBV29-1	TRBJ2-2	few	TGCAGCGTCCAGGGGGGGGCGATCGGGGAGCTGTTTTTT	CSVQGGAIGELFF
15	.	TRBV3-1	TRBJ2-5	.	TGTGCCAGCAGCCAAACCCCAGGGGGGCAAGAGACCCAGTACTTC	CASSQTPGGQETQYF
14	.	TRBV5-6	TRBJ2-1	.	TGTGCCAGCAGATTAGGAGGGGTCCACAATGAGCAGTTCTTC	CASRLGGVHNEQFF
14	.	TRBV2	TRBJ2-2	.	TGTGCCAGCAGCGCTGGACAGAACACCGGGGAGCTGTTTTTT	CASSAGQNTGELFF
11	.	TRBV7-2	TRBJ2-3	.	TGTGCCAGCAGCTCCAGGGATGCGCAGTATTTT	CASSSRDAQYF
15	.	TRBV25-1	TRBJ2-5	.	TGTGCCAGCCAGGGGGAGGGGGCGCGGTGGGAGACCCAGTACTTC	CASQGEGARWETQYF
15	.	TRBV20-1	TRBJ2-3	.	TGCAGTGCTGGACAAGGCGGACGGGGCACAGATACGCAGTATTTT	CSAGQGGRGTDTQYF
15	.	TRBV20-1	TRBJ1-6	.	TGCAGTGCCGCCCGACCGGGGGCTGATAATTCACCCCTCCACTTT	CSAARPGADNSPLHF
13	.	TRBV10-3	TRBJ1-5	once	TGTGCCATCAGTGCGGGGAAATTTGAGCCCCAGCATTTT	CAISAGKFEPQHF
15	.	TRBV28	TRBJ2-6	.	TGTGCCAGCAGTTTCCGGTTACCTGGGGCCAACGTCCTGACTTTC	CASSFRLPGANVLTF
16	TRBD2	TRBV9	TRBJ2-3	few	TGTGCCAGCAGCGTAGAAGGGGAGGGAGGCACAGATACGCAGTATTTT	CASSVEGEGGTDTQYF
15	TRBD2	TRBV24-1	TRBJ2-2	few	TGTGCCACCAGTGATTTTCTAGCGGGGACCGGGGAGCTGTTTTTT	CATSDFLAGTGELFF
13	.	TRBV5-1	TRBJ2-5	.	TGCGCCAGCAGCGAGACTAATCAAGAGACCCAGTACTTC	CASSETNQETQYF
13	.	TRBV4-3	TRBJ1-2	.	TGCGCCAGCAGCGGACCGCCAGACTATGGCTACACCTTC	CASSGPPDYGYTF
13	.	TRBV6-5	TRBJ2-2	few	TGTGCCAGCAGTTACAGAAGCACCGGGGAGCTGTTTTTT	CASSYRSTGELFF
15	TRBD1	TRBV5-1	TRBJ1-4	.	TGCGCCAGCAGCGAAACAGGGGGCCGAAATGAAAAACTGTTTTTT	CASSETGGRNEKLFF
14	.	TRBV28	TRBJ2-6	.	TGTGCCAGCAATACAGGGTCTGGGGCCAACGTCCTGACTTTC	CASNTGSGANVLTF
13	.	TRBV10-3	TRBJ2-3	.	TGTGCCATCACCAGACAGCCTACAGATACGCAGTATTTT	CAITRQPTDTQYF
14	.	TRBV3-1	TRBJ2-7	.	TGTGCCAGCAGCCGAACCCGGGACACCTACGAGCAGTACTTC	CASSRTRDTYEQYF
15	.	TRBV7-9	TRBJ2-7	few	TGTGCCAGCAGAGGCGGGAAAGTGGGGATCTACGAGCAGTACTTC	CASRGGKVGIYEQYF
15	.	TRBV3-1	TRBJ2-2	.	TGTGCCAGCAGCCAAGGGAGGCGGAACACCGGGGAGCTGTTTTTT	CASSQGRRNTGELFF
15	.	TRBV6-2/TRBV6-3	TRBJ1-1	.	TGTGCCAGCAGTTACACGGGCAGGGCCCGAACTGAAGCTTTCTTT	CASSYTGRARTEAFF
16	.	TRBV20-1	TRBJ1-4	few	TGCAGTGCTAGCCCCCGGGAGGCCGCAACTAATGAAAAACTGTTTTTT	CSASPREAATNEKLFF
12	.	TRBV5-1	TRBJ2-1	few	TGCGCCAGCAGCTTGCGGGACATGGAGCAGTTCTTC	CASSLRDMEQFF
16	.	TRBV11-1	TRBJ2-7	.	TGTGCCAGCAGCCTAGATGGTGGCGGAATCCATGGGGAGCAGTACTTC	CASSLDGGGIHGEQYF
12	.	TRBV6-2/TRBV6-3	TRBJ2-7	.	TGTGCCAGCAGTTACCCCACCTACGAGCAGTACTTC	CASSYPTYEQYF
16	.	TRBV5-4	TRBJ2-7	few	TGTGCCAGCAGCTTGTTCTCGGCAGGGGAGATGGGGGAGCAGTACTTC	CASSLFSAGEMGEQYF
15	TRBD1	TRBV7-9	TRBJ2-1	.	TGTGCCAGCAGCTTTGATCCAGGGGGTGTCAATGAGCAGTTCTTC	CASSFDPGGVNEQFF
14	TRBD1	TRBV29-1	TRBJ2-3	few	TGCAGCGTTCCGTACAGGGGGCCATCAGATACGCAGTATTTT	CSVPYRGPSDTQYF
19	TRBD2	TRBV6-5	TRBJ2-7	few	TGTGCCAGCAGTGCCAGGCTAGCGGGGGAACTCTCGAGCTCCTACGAGCAGTACTTC	CASSARLAGELSSSYEQYF
14	.	TRBV20-1	TRBJ2-3	.	TGCAGTGCTACCCCGGTTGCCGGGGGAGATACGCAGTATTTT	CSATPVAGGDTQYF
14	.	TRBV20-1	TRBJ1-4	few	TGCAGTGCTAGAGGACAGAGACGTACTGAAAAACTGTTTTTT	CSARGQRRTEKLFF
18	.	TRBV6-5	TRBJ1-6	.	TGTGCCAGCAGTTACTTCGGGGTCTCGAGCTCCTATAATTCACCCCTCCACTTT	CASSYFGVSSSYNSPLHF
13	.	TRBV6-5	TRBJ2-2	.	TGTGCCAGCAGTTACCCAGGGACCGGGGAGCTGTTTTTT	CASSYPGTGELFF
12	.	TRBV29-1	TRBJ1-2	.	TGCAGCGCCACCGGGGTCCCCTATGGCTACACCTTC	CSATGVPYGYTF
15	.	TRBV5-1	TRBJ2-3	.	TGCGCCAGCAGCTTGGACGGGCAGGGCGGAGATACGCAGTATTTT	CASSLDGQGGDTQYF
13	.	TRBV28	TRBJ1-2	.	TGTGCCAGCAGATGGGGACCGCTCAATGGCTACACCTTC	CASRWGPLNGYTF
15	TRBD2	TRBV9	TRBJ2-1	few	TGTGCCAGCAGCTTGGAGCGGGAGGTGTACAATGAGCAGTTCTTC	CASSLEREVYNEQFF
18	TRBD2	TRBV4-3	TRBJ2-2	few	TGCGCCAGCAGCCTGCGCCGACTAGCGGGTGCGAACACCGGGGAGCTGTTTTTT	CASSLRRLAGANTGELFF
14	.	TRBV10-3	TRBJ1-1	.	TGTGCCATCAGTGAGGGCGGGCCGAACACTGAAGCTTTCTTT	CAISEGGPNTEAFF
16	.	TRBV11-3	TRBJ1-1	.	TGTGCCAGCAGCCTAGACCATGGACGGTTGAACACTGAAGCTTTCTTT	CASSLDHGRLNTEAFF
14	.	TRBV3-1	TRBJ1-1	.	TGTGCCAGCAGCCGAAGGGGGGGTGGCACTGAAGCTTTCTTT	CASSRRGGGTEAFF
12	TRBD2	TRBV28	TRBJ2-5	.	TGTGCCAACCAGGGACTAGAAGGGGCCCAGTACTTC	CANQGLEGAQYF
11	.	TRBV29-1	TRBJ1-3	few	TGCAGCGTTCGTTTGATCAACACCATATATTTT	CSVRLINTIYF
16	.	TRBV2	TRBJ1-5	.	TGTGCCAGCAGTCCTAGGGGAAGGGTCGGCAATCAGCCCCAGCATTTT	CASSPRGRVGNQPQHF
13	TRBD2	TRBV29-1	TRBJ2-1	few	TGCAGCGTTACGAGCGGGAGGGGGAGTGAGCAGTTCTTC	CSVTSGRGSEQFF
13	.	TRBV6-5	TRBJ2-7	.	TGTGCCAGCACCCCCGGGGCGGCCTACGAGCAGTACTTC	CASTPGAAYEQYF
15	TRBD1	TRBV7-9	TRBJ1-5	.	TGTGCCAGCAGCTTCGGACAGGGCGTGGGTCAGCCCCAGCATTTT	CASSFGQGVGQPQHF
12	.	TRBV2	TRBJ1-1	.	TGTGCCAGCAGTAATAGGCGGACTGAAGCTTTCTTT	CASSNRRTEAFF
17	.	TRBV14	TRBJ2-5	.	TGTGCCAGCAGCCAAGATTGGGGACCGGGACGCCAAGAGACCCAGTACTTC	CASSQDWGPGRQETQYF
14	TRBD2	TRBV5-1	TRBJ2-7	.	TGCGCCAGCAAACGCAATAGCGGGACCGACGAGCAGTACTTC	CASKRNSGTDEQYF